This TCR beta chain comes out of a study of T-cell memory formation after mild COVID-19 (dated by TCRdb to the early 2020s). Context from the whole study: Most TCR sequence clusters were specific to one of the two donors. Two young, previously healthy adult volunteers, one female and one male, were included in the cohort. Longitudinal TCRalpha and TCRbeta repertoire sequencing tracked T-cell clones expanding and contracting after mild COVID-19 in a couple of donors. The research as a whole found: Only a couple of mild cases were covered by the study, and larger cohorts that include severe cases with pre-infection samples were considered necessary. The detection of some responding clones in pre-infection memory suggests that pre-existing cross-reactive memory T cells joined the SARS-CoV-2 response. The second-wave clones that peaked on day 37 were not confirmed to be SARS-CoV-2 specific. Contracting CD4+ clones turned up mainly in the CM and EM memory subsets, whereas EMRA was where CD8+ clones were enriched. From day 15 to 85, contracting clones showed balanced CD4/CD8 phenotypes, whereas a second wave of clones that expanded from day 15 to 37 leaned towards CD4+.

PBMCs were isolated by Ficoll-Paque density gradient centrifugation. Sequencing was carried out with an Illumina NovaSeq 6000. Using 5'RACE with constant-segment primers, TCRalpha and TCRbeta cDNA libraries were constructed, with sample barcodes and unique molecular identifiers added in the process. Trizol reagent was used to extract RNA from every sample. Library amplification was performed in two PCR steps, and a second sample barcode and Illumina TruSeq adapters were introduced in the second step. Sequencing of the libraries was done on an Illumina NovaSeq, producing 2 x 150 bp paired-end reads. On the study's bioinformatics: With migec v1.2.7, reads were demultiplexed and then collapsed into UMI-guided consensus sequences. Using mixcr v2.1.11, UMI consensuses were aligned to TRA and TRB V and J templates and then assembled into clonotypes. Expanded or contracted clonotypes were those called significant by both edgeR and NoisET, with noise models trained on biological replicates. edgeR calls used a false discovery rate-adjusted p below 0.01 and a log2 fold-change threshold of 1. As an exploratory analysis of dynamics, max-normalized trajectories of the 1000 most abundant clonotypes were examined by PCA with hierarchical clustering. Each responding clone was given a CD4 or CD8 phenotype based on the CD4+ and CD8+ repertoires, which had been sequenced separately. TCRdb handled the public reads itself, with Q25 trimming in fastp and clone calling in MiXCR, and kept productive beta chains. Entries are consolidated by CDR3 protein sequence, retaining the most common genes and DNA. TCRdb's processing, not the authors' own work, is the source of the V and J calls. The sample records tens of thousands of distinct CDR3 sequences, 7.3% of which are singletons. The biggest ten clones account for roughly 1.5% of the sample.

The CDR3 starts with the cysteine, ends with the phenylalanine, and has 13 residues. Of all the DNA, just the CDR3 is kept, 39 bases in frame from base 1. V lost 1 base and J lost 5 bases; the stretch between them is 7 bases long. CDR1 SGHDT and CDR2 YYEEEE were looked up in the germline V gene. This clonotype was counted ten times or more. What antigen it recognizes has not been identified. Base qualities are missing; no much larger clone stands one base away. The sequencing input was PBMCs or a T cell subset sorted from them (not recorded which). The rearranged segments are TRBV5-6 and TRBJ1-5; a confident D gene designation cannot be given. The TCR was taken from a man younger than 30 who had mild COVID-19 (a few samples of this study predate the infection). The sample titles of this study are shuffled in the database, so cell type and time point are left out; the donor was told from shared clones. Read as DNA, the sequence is TGTGCCAGCAGCTTGTCCTGGGATCAGCCCCAGCATTTT. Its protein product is CASSLSWDQPQHF.